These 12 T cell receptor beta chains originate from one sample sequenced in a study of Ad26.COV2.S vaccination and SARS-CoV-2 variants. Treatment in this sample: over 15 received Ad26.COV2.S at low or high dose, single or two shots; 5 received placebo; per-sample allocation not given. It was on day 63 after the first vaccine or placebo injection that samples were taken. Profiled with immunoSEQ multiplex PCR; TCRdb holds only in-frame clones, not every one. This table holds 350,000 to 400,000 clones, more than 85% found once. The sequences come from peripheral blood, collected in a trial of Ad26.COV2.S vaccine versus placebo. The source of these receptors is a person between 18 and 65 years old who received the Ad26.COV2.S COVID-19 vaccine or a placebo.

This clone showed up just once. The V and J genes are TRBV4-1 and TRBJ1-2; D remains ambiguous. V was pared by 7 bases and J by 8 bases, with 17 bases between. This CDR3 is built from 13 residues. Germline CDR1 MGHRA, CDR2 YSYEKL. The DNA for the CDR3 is TGCGCCAGCACTGGGTCAGTCGGAGGAGGCTACACCTTC. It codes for CASTGSVGGGYTF.

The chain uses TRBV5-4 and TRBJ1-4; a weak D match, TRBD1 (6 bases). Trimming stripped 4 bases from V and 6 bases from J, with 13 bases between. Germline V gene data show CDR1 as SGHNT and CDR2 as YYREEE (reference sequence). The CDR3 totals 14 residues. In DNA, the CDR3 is TGTGCCAGCAGCCGGGAGGACAGAGATGAAAAACTGTTTTTT. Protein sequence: CASSREDRDEKLFF.

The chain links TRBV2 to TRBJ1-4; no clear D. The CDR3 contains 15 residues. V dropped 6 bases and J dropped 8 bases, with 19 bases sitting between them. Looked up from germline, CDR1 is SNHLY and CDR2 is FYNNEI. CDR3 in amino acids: CASRDEHGYREKLFF. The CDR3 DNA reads TGTGCCAGCAGAGATGAACACGGGTACCGGGAAAAACTGTTTTTT.

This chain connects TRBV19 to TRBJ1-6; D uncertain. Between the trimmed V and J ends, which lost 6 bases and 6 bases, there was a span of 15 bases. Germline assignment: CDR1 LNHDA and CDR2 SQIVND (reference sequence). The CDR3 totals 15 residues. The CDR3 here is CASSTIEESNSPLHF. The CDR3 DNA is TGTGCCAGTAGCACCATCGAGGAGAGTAATTCACCCCTCCACTTT.

CDR3 loop: CASSFHGSYEQYF. As DNA, the CDR3 is TGTGCCAGCAGTTTCCATGGCTCCTACGAGCAGTACTTC. The J gene is TRBJ2-7, the V gene TRBV27; the D is unclear. This CDR3 spans 13 amino acids. Between the trimmed V and J ends, which lost 3 bases and 0 bases, there was a span of 6 bases. The germline V gene has CDR1 MNHEY and CDR2 SMNVEV (reference sequence).

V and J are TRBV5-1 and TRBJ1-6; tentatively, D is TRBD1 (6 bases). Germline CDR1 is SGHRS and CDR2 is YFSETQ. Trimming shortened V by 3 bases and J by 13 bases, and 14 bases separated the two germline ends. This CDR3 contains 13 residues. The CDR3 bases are TGCGCCAGCAGCTGGGGGCCACTCTTCCCCCTCCACTTT. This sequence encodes CASSWGPLFPLHF.

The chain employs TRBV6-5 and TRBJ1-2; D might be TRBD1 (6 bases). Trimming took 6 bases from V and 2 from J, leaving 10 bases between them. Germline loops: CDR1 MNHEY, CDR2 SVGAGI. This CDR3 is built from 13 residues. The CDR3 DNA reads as TGTGCCAGCAGAAGGACAGAAAACTATGGCTACACCTTC. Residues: CASRRTENYGYTF.

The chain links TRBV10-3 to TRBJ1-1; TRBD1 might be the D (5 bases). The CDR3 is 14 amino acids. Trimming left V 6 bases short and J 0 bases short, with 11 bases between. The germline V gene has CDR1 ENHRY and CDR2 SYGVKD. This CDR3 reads CAISPGPMNTEAFF. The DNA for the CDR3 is TGTGCCATCAGCCCGGGACCAATGAACACTGAAGCTTTCTTT.

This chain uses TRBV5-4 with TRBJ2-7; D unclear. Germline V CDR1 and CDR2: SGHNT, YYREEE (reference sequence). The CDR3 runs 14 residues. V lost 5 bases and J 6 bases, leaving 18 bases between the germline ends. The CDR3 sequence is CASSRLLGTGEQYF. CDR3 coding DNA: TGTGCCAGCAGTAGGCTTTTAGGAACTGGCGAGCAGTACTTC.

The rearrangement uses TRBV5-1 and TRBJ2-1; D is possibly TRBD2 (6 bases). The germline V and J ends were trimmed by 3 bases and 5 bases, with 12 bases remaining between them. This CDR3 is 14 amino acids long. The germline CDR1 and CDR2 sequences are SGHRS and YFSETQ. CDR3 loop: CASSSPGLHNEQFF. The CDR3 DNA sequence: TGCGCCAGCAGCTCTCCGGGACTGCACAATGAGCAGTTCTTC.

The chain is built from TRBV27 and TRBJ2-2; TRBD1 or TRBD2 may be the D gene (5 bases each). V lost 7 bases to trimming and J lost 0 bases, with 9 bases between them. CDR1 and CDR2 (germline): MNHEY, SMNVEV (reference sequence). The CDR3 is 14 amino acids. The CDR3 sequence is CASTRGANTGELFF. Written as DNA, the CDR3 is TGTGCCAGCACCAGAGGGGCGAACACCGGGGAGCTGTTTTTT.

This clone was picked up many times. CDR3 in DNA: TGCGCCAGCAGCTTGGGGTCGAACACCGGGGAGCTGTTTTTT. Translated, it gives CASSLGSNTGELFF. The genes are TRBV5-1 and TRBJ2-2, with D uncertain. The germline CDR1 and CDR2 sequences are SGHRS and YFSETQ. The germline V and J ends were trimmed by 0 bases and 0 bases, with 3 bases remaining between them. CDR3 length equals 14 residues.